The clone carrying this T cell receptor (beta chain) occurred many times. Used for diagnoses were clinical symptoms, serum thyroxine and TRAb, thyroid ultrasound and orbital computed tomography. The data derive from a study of T cells in Graves' hyperthyroidism and ophthalmopathy. Deletions cut 4 bases from V and 1 base from J, with 17 bases between. The CDR3 has 17 residues. Germline loops: CDR1 SNHLY, CDR2 FYNNEI. The TCR beta CDR3 regions underwent amplification using RNA transcripts as the source. Researchers ran a first-round RT-PCR on the TCR CDR3 using the HTBI primer set. TCRdb itself ran the multiplex PCR reads through MiXCR, one entry per CDR3 protein. The sample lists 600,000 or so distinct CDR3 sequences, about 17% occurring once.

This sequence joins TRBV2 and TRBJ2-1, with TRBD2 as a possible D gene (6 bases). The specimen was blood. The TCR was taken from a woman younger than 45 with Graves' hyperthyroidism. CDR3: CASSATAGRGSYNEQFF. The CDR3 DNA follows: TGTGCCAGCAGTGCAACGGCGGGACGAGGATCCTACAATGAGCAGTTCTTC.